The 5 T cell receptor beta chains below all came from one sample that was sequenced in a study of OX40 agonist ivuxolimab in advanced cancers. Sequenced by immunoSEQ multiplex PCR; TCRdb stores in-frame clones only, minus some. Of 70,000 or so clones listed, around nine tenths are singletons. Sequencing used CD4+ or CD8+ T cells sorted from blood, obtained in a trial of the OX40 agonist ivuxolimab. These receptors came from an adult with an advanced solid tumor such as melanoma, head and neck, liver or kidney cancer.

The chain links TRBV15 to TRBJ2-2; D is unresolved. The germline V gene encodes CDR1 LNHNV and CDR2 YYDKDF (reference sequence). This CDR3 has 14 residues. V lost 1 base, J lost 5 bases, and 8 bases lay in between. CDR3 in DNA: TGTGCCACCAGCAGAGTGGCGGCAACCGGGGAGCTGTTTTTT. This encodes CATSRVAATGELFF.

The chain employs TRBV29-1 and TRBJ1-5, with unresolved D. V gave up 6 bases and J gave up 1 base, with 13 bases separating them. The CDR3 runs 14 residues. Germline lookup yields CDR1 SQVTM and CDR2 ANQGSEA. As DNA, the CDR3 is TGCAGCGTAACAGTACAAGAAAGCAATCAGCCCCAGCATTTT. Amino acid sequence: CSVTVQESNQPQHF.

This chain joins TRBV19 and TRBJ2-4; perhaps TRBD1 as D (5 bases). The V gene's germline CDR1 is LNHDA and CDR2 SQIVND (reference sequence). Between the trimmed V and J ends, which lost 5 bases and 0 bases, there was a span of 11 bases. The CDR3 extends over 15 amino acids. The CDR3 reads CASSGQGIAKNIQYF. DNA for the CDR3: TGTGCCAGTAGTGGCCAGGGTATAGCCAAAAACATTCAGTACTTC.

The chain links TRBV7-3 to TRBJ2-2; TRBD1 matches 7 bases. CDR3 length equals 15 residues. CDR1 and CDR2 from the germline V gene are SGHTA and FQGTGA. V lost 1 base to trimming and J lost 6 bases; unmatched junction nucleotides: 5. CDR3 nucleotide sequence: TGTGCCAGCAGCTTAAGACAGGGAAAGCCCGGGGAGCTGTTTTTT. This sequence encodes CASSLRQGKPGELFF.

This clone occurred a few times. J is TRBJ1-5 and V is TRBV6-5, with D unresolved. The ends were cut back, 7 bases at V and 4 bases at J, with 8 bases in the middle. The CDR3 sequence is 12 residues long. Germline V gene lookup returns CDR1 MNHEY and CDR2 SVGAGI. The CDR3 DNA is TGTGCCAGCACCCCCCCTAATCAGCCCCAGCATTTT. Translation gives CASTPPNQPQHF.